This T cell receptor (beta chain) was identified in a study of blood T cell repertoires in COVID-19. Study at large: The study drew acute and convalescent COVID-19 samples from the United States, Italy and Spain.

Generated by immunoSEQ multiplex PCR, the TCRdb table keeps only in-frame clones and is missing some. In the table there are approximately 60,000 clones, roughly 80% of which are singletons. This clone was seen a handful of times. The sequenced sample consisted of peripheral blood. This TCR came from a man between 60 and 75 years old with acute or convalescent COVID-19.

The DNA of the CDR3 is TGTGCCAGCTCACCTGGAGGCGCTCCCACTGAAGCTTTCTTT. Protein: CASSPGGAPTEAFF. The V and J genes are TRBV18 and TRBJ1-1; D unresolved. This CDR3 is 14 amino acids long. Trimming pared 3 bases from V and 4 bases from J, leaving 12 bases between. CDR1 and CDR2 from the germline V gene are KGHSH and LQKENI. The entire variable domain, with the rest obtained from reference TRBV18 and TRBJ1-1, is as follows: NAGVMQNPRHLVRRRGQEARLRCSPMKGHSHVYWYRQLPEEGLKFMVYLQKENIIDESGMPKERFSAEFPKEGPSILRIQQVVRGDSAAYFCASSPGGAPTEAFFGQGTRLTVV.